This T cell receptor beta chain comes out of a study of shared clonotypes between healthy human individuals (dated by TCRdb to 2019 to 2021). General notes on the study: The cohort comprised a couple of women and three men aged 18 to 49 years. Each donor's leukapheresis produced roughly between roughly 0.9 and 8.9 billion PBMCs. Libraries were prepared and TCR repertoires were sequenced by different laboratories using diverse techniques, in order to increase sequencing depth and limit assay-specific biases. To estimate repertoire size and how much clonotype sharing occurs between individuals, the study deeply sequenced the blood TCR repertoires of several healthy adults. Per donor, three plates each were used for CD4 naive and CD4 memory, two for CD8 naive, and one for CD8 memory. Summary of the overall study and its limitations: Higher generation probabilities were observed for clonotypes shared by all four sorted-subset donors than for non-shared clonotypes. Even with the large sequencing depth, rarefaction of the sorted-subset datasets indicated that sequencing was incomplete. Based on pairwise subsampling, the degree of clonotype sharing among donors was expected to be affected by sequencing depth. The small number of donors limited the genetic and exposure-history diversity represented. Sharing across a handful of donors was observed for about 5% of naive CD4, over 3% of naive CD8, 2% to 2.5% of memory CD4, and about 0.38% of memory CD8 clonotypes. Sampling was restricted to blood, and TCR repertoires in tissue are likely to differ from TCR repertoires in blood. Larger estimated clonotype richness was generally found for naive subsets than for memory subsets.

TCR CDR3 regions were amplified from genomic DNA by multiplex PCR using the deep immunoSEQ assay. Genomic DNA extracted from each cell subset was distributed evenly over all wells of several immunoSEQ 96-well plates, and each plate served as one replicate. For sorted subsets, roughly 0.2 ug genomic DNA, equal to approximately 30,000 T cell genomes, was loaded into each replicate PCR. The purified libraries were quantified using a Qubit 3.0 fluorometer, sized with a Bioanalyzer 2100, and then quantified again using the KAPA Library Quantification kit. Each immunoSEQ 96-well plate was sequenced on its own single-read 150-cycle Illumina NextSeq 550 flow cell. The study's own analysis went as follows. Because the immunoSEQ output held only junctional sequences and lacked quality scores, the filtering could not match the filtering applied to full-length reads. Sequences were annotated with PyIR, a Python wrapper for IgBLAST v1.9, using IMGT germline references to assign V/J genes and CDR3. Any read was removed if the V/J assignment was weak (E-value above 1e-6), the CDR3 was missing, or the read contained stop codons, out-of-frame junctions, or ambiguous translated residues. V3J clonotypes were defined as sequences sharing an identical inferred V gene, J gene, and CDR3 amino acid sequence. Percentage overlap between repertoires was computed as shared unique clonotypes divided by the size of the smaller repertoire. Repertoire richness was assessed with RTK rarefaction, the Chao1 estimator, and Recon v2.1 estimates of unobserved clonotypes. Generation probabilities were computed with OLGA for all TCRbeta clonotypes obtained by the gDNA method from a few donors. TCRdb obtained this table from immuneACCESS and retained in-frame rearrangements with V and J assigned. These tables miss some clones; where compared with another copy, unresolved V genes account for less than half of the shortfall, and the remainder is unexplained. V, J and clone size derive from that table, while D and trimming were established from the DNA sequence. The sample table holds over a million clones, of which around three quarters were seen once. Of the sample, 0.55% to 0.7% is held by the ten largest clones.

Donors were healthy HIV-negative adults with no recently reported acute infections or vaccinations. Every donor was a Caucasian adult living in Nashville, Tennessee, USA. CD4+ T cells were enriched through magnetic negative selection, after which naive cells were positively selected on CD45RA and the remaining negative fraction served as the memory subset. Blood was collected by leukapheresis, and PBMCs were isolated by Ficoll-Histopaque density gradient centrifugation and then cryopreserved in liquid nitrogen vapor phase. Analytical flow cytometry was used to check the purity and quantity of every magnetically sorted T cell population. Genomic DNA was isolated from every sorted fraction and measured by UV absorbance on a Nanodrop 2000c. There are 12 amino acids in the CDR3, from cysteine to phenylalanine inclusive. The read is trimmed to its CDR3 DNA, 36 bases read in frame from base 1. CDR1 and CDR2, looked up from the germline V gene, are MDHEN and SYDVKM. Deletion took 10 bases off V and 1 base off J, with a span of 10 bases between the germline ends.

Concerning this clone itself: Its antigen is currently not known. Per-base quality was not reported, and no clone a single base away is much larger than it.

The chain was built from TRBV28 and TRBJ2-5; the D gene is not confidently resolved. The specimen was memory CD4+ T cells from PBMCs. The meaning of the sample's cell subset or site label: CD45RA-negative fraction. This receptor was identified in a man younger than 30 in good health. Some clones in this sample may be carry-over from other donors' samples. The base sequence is TGTGCCACGCTGGGGTTCCAAGAGACCCAGTACTTC. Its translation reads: CATLGFQETQYF.